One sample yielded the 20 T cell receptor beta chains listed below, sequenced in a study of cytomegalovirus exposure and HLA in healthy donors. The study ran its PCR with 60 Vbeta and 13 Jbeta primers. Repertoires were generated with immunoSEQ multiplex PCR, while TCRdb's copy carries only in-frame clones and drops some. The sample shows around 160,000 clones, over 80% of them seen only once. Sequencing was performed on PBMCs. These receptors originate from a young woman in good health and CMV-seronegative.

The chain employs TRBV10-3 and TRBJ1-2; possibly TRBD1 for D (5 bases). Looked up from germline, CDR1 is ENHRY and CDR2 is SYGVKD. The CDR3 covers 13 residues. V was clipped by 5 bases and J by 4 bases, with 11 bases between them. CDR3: CAISHGTTYGYTF. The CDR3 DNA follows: TGTGCCATCAGTCACGGGACTACCTATGGCTACACCTTC.

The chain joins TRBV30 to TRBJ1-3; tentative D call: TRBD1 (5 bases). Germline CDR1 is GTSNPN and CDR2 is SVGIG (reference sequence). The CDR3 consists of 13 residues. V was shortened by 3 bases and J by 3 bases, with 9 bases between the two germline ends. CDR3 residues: CAWRYQGGNTIYF. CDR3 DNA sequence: TGTGCCTGGAGGTATCAGGGTGGAAACACCATATATTTT.

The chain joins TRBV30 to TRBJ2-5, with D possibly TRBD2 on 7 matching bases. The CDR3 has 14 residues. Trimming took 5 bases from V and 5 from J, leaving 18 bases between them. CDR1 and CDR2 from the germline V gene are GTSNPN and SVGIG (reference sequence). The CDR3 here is CAWGGGGGGETQYF. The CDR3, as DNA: TGTGCCTGGGGAGGGGGAGGGGGGGGCGAGACCCAGTACTTC.

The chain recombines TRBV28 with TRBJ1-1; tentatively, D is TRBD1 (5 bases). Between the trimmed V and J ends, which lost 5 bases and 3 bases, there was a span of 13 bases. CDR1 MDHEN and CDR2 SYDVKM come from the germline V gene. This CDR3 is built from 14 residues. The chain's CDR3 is CASSKRGVDTEAFF. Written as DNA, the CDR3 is TGTGCCAGCAGTAAACGGGGGGTTGACACTGAAGCTTTCTTT.

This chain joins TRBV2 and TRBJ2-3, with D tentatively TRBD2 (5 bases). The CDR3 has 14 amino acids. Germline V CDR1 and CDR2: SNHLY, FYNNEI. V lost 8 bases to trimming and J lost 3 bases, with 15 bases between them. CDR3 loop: CASPPRGATDTQYF. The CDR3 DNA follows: TGTGCCAGCCCTCCCCGGGGAGCAACAGATACGCAGTATTTT.

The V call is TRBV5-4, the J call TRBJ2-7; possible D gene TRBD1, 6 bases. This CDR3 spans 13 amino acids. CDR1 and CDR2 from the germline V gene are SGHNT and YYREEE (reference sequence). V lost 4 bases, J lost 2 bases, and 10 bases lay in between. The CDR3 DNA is TGTGCCAGCAGCCTTGGGGACACCTACGAGCAGTACTTC. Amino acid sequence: CASSLGDTYEQYF.

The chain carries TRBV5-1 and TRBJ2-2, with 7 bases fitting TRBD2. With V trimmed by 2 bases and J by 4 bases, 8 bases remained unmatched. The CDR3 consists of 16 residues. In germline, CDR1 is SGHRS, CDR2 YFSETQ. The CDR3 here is CASSLAGRGGTGELFF. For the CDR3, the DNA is TGCGCCAGCAGCTTAGCGGGACGGGGAGGCACCGGGGAGCTGTTTTTT.

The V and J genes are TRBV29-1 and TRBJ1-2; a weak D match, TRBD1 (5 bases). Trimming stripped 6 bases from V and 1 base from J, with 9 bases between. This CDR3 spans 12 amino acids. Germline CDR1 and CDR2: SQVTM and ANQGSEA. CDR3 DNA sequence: TGCAGCGTGCCGGGACTTAACTATGGCTACACCTTC. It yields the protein CSVPGLNYGYTF.

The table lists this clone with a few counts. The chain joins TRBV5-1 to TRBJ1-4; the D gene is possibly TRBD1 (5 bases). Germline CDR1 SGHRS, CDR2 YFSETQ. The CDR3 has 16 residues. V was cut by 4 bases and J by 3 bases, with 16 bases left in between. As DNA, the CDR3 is TGCGCCAGCAGCCCCGGGGGGGTCGCGGCTAATGAAAAACTGTTTTTT. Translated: CASSPGGVAANEKLFF.

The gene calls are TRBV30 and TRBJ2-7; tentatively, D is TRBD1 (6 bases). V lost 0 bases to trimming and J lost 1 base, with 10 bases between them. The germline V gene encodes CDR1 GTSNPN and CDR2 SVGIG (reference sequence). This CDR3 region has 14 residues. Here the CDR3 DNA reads TGTGCCTGGAGTGTAACAGGGAATTCCTACGAGCAGTACTTC. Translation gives CAWSVTGNSYEQYF.

The CDR3 is CSAWRDPNRPIKNTEAFF. CDR3 DNA: TGCAGCGCATGGCGGGACCCAAACCGACCGATAAAGAACACTGAAGCTTTCTTT. The V gene is TRBV29-1, the J gene TRBJ1-1; maybe TRBD1 (5 bases). The V gene's germline CDR1 is SQVTM and CDR2 ANQGSEA. V was clipped by 7 bases and J by 1 base, with 28 bases between them. The CDR3 loop spans 18 amino acids.

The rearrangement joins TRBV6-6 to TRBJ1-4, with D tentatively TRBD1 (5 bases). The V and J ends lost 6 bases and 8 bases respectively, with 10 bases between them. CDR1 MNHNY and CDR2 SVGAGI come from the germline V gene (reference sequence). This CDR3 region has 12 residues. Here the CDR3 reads CASRRRGEKLFF. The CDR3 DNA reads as TGTGCCAGCAGACGGCGGGGGGAAAAACTGTTTTTT.

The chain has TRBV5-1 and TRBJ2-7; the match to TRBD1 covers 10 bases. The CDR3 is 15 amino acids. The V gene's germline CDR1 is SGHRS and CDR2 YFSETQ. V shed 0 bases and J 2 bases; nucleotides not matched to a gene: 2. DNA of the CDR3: TGCGCCAGCAGCTTGGGACAGGGGGCCACCTACGAGCAGTACTTC. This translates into CASSLGQGATYEQYF.

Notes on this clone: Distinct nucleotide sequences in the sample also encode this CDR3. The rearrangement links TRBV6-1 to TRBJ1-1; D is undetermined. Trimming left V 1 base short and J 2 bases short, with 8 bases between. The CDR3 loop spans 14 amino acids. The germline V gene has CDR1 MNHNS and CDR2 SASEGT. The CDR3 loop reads CASSEGQENTEAFF. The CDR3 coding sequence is TGTGCCAGCAGTGAAGGGCAGGAAAACACTGAAGCTTTCTTT.

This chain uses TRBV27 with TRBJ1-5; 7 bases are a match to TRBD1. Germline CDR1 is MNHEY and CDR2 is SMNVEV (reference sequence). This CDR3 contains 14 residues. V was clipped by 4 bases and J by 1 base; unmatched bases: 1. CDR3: CASSSTGSNQPQHF. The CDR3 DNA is TGTGCCAGCAGTTCGACAGGGAGCAATCAGCCCCAGCATTTT.

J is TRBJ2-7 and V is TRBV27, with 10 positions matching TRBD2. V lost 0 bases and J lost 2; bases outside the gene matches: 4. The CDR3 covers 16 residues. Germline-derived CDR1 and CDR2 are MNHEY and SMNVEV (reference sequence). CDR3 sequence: CASSLSSGGLPYEQYF. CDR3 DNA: TGTGCCAGCAGTTTATCTAGCGGGGGGTTGCCCTACGAGCAGTACTTC.

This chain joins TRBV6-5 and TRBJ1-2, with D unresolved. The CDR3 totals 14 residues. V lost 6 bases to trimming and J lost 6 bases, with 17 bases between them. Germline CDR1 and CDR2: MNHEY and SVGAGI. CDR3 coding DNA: TGTGCCAGCAGGGATAGGGCAGGACTCGATGGCTACACCTTC. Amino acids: CASRDRAGLDGYTF.

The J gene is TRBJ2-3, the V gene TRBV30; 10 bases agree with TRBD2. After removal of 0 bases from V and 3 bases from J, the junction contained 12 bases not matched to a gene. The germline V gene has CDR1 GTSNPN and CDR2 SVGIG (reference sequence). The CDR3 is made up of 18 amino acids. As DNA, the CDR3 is TGTGCCTGGAGTGTCTCCCGACGAACTAGCGGGGCAACAGATACGCAGTATTTT. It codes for CAWSVSRRTSGATDTQYF. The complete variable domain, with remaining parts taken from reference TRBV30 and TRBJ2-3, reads SQTIHQWPATLVQPVGSPLSLECTVEGTSNPNLYWYRQAAGRGLQLLFYSVGIGQISSEVPQNLSASRPQDRQFILSSKKLLLSDSGFYLCAWSVSRRTSGATDTQYFGPGTRLTVL.

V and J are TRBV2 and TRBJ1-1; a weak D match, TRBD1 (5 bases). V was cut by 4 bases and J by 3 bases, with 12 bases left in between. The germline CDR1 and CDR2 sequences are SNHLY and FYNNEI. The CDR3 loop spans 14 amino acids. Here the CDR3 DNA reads TGTGCCAGCAGTGTGGTCAGGGCAGACACTGAAGCTTTCTTT. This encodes CASSVVRADTEAFF.

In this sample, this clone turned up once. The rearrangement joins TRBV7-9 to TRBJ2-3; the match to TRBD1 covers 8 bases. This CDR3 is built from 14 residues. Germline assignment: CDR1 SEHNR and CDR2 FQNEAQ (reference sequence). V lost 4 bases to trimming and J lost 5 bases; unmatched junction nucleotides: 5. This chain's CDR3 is CASSSQGAEDTQYF. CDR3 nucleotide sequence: TGTGCCAGCAGCTCGCAGGGGGCGGAAGATACGCAGTATTTT.